This T cell receptor beta chain was documented in a study of identical twins' blood T cells. CDR1 is SQVTM and CDR2 is ANQGSEA in the germline V gene. This CDR3 region has 12 residues. Only one count was recorded for this clonotype. An end of the junction differs from the germline gene, which may be a read error. The authors' processing: Each library had roughly 2 to 4 million CDR3 reads and about 100,000 to nearly 500,000 clonotypes. TCRdb re-analysed the 5' RACE reads in MiXCR, keeping a single row per CDR3 protein. The V and J calls and clone size come from TCRdb's table, not from the authors' own analysis. In the table there are 400,000 or so distinct CDR3 sequences, 28% of which are singletons.

The genes are TRBV29-1 and TRBJ1-1; weak D call: TRBD1 (5 bases). The receptor comes from a woman aged 18 to 55 in good health. Sequenced material: PBMCs. CDR3 region: CSFDLGVGSALF. CDR3 sequence (DNA): TGCAGCTTCGACCTGGGGGTGGGTTCGGCTTTATTT. The full variable domain, rest sourced from reference TRBV29-1 and TRBJ1-1, is SAVISQKPSRDICQRGTSLTIQCQVDSQVTMMFWYRQQPGQSLTLIATANQGSEATYESGFVIDKFPISRPNLTFSTLTVSNMSPEDSSIYLCSFDLGVGSALFGQGTRLTVV.